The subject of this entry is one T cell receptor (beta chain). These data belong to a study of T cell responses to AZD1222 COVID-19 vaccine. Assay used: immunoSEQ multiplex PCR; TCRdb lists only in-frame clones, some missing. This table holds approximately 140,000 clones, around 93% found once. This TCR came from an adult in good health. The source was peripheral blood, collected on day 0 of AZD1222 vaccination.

CDR3 amino acids: CASRAGTRLENEQFF. The CDR3 DNA reads as TGTGCCAGCAGGGCCGGGACTAGGCTGGAGAATGAGCAGTTCTTC. The chain couples TRBV7-8 to TRBJ2-1; 8 nucleotides match TRBD2. Germline V lookup: CDR1 SGHVS, CDR2 FQNEAQ. V was pared by 6 bases and J by 7 bases, with 11 bases of the junction left unmatched. The CDR3 length is 15 residues. The entire variable domain, with the rest obtained from reference TRBV7-8 and TRBJ2-1, is as follows: GAGVSQSPRYKVAKRGQDVALRCDPISGHVSLFWYQQALGQGPEFLTYFQNEAQLDKSGLPSDRFFAERPEGSVSTLKIQRTQQEDSAVYLCASRAGTRLENEQFFGPGTRLTVL.